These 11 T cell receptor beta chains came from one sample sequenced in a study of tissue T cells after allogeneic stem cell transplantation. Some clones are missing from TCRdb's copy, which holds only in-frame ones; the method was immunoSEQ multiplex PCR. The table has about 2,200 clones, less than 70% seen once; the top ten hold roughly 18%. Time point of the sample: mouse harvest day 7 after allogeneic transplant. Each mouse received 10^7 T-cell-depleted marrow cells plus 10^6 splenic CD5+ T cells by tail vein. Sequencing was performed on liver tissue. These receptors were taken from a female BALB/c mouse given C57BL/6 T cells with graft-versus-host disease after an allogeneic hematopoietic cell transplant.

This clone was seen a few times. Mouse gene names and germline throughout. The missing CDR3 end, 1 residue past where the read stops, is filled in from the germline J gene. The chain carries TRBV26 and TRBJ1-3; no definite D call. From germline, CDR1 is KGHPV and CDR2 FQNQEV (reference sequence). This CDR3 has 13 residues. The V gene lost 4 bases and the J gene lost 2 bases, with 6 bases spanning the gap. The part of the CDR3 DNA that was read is TGTGCCAGCAGTCCCCACCCTGGAAATACGCTCTAT. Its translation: CASSPHPGNTLY. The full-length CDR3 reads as CASSPHPGNTLYF.

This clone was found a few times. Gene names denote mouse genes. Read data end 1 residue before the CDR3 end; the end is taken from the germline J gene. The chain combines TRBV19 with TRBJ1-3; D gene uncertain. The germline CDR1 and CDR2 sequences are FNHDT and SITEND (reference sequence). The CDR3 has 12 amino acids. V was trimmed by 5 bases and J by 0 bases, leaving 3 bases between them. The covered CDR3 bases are TGTGCCAGCAGGGGTTCTGGAAATACGCTCTAT. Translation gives CASRGSGNTLY. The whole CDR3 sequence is CASRGSGNTLYF.

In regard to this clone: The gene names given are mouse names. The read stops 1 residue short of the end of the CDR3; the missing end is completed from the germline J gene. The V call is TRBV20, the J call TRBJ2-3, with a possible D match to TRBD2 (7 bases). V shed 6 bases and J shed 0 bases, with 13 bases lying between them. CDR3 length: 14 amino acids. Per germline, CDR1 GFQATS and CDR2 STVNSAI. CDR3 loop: CGAPLGASAETLYF. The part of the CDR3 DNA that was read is TGTGGTGCCCCCCTGGGGGCTAGTGCAGAAACGCTGTAT.

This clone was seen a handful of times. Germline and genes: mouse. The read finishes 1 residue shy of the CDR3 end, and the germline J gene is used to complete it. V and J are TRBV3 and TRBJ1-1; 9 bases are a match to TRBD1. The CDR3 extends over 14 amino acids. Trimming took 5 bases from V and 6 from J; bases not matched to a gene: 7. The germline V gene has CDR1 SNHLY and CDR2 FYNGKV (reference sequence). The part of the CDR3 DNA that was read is TGTGCCAGCAGCCCCGGGACAGGGAGCGCAGAAGTCTTC. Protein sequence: CASSPGTGSAEVF. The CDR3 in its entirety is CASSPGTGSAEVFF.

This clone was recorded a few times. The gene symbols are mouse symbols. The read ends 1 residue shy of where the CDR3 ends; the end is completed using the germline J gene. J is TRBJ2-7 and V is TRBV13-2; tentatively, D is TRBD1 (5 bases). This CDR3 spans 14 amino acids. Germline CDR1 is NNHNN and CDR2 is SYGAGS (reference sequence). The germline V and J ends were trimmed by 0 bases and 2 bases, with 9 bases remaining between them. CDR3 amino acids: CASGDEGDAYEQYF. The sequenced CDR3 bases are TGTGCCAGCGGTGATGAAGGGGATGCCTATGAACAGTAC.

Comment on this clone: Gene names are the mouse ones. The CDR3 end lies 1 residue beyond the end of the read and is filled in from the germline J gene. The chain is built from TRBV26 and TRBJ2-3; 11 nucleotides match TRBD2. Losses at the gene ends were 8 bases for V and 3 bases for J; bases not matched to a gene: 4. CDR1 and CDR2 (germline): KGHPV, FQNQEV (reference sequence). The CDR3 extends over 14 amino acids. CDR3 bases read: TGTGCCAGCTGTCGACTGGGGGGGGCAGAAACGCTGTAT. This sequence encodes CASCRLGGAETLY. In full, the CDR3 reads CASCRLGGAETLYF.

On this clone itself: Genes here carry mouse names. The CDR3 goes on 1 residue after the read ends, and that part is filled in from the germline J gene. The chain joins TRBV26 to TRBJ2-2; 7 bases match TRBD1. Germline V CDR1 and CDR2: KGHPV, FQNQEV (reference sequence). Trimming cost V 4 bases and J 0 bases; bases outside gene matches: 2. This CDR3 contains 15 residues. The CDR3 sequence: CASSQGQTNTGQLYF. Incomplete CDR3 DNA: TGTGCCAGCAGTCAGGGACAGACAAACACCGGGCAGCTCTAC.

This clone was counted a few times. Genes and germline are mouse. Partial CDR3 DNA: TGTGCCAGCAGTGGGACAGGGGGCTCTGGAAATACGCTCTAT. Its translation is CASSGTGGSGNTLY. The entire CDR3 sequence reads CASSGTGGSGNTLYF. The chain couples TRBV13-3 to TRBJ1-3, with TRBD1 identical over 11 bases. With the read ending 1 residue before the CDR3 end, the germline J gene is used to fill in that end. Germline CDR1 NNHDY, CDR2 SYVADS. The V and J ends lost 3 bases and 1 base, in that order; junction bases with no gene match: 0. The CDR3 loop spans 15 amino acids.

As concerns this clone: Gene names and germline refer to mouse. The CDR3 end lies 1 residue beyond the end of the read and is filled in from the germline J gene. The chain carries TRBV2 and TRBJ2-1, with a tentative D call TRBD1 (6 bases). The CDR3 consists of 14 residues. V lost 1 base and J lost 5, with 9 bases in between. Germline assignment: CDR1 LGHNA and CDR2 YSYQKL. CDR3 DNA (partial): TGTGCCAGCAGCCAAGGGGACACCAATGCTGAGCAGTTC. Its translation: CASSQGDTNAEQF. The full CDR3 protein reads CASSQGDTNAEQFF.

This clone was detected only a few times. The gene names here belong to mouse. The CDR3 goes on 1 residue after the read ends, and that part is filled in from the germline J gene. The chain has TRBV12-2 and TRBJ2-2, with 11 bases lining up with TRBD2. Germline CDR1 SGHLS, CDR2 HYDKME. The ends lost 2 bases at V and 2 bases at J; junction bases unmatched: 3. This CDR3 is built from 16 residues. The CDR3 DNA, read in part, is TGTGCCAGCTCTCCCCGACTGGGGGGGAACACCGGGCAGCTCTAC. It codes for CASSPRLGGNTGQLY. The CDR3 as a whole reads CASSPRLGGNTGQLYF.

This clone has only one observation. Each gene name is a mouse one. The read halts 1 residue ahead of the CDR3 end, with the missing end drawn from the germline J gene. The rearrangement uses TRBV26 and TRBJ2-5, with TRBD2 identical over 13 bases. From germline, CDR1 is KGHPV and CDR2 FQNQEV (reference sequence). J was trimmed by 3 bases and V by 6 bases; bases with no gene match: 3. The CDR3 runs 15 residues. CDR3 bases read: TGTGCCAGCAGAGGGGACTGGGGGGGGCAAGACACCCAGTAC. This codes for CASRGDWGGQDTQY. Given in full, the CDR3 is CASRGDWGGQDTQYF.